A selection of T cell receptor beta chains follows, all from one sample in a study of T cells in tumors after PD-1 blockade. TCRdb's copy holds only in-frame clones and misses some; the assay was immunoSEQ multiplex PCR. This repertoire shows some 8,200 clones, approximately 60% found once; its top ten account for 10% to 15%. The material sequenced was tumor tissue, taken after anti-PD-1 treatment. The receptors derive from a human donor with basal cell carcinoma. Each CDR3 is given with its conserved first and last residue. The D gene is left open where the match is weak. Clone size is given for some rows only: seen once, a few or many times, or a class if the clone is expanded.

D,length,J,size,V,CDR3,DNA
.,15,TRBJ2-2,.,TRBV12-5,CASAAEGGRHGELFF,TGTGCTAGTGCCGCGGAGGGGGGGCGACACGGGGAGCTGTTTTTT
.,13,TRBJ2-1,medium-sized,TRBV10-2,CASSEIQSDEQFF,TGCGCCAGCAGTGAGATACAAAGCGATGAGCAGTTCTTC
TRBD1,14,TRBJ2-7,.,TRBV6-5,CASRPTGGPYEQYF,TGTGCCAGCAGGCCGACAGGGGGCCCCTACGAGCAGTACTTC
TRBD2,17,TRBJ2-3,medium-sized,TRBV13,CASSPRGLAGGLDTQYF,TGTGCCAGCAGCCCTAGGGGACTAGCGGGGGGATTAGATACGCAGTATTTT
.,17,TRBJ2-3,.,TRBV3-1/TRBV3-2,CASSQVWVRHEADTQYF,TGTGCCAGCAGCCAAGTTTGGGTTCGACACGAAGCAGATACGCAGTATTTT
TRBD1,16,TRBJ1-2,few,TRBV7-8,CASSFFFGDRDYGYTF,TGTGCCAGCAGCTTTTTTTTTGGGGACAGGGACTATGGCTACACCTTC
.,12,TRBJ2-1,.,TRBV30,CAWAGRRGEQFF,TGTGCCTGGGCGGGTAGACGAGGTGAGCAGTTCTTC
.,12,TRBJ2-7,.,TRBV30,CAWSAGLYEQYF,TGTGCCTGGAGTGCCGGACTGTACGAGCAGTACTTC
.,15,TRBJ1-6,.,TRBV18,CASSPPEAYNSPLHF,TGTGCCAGCTCACCGCCGGAGGCCTATAATTCACCCCTCCACTTT
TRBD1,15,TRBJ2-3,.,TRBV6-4,CASSDTGQGADTQYF,TGTGCCAGCAGTGACACGGGACAGGGGGCGGATACGCAGTATTTT
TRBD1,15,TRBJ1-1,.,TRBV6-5,CASSYTKTGDTEAFF,TGTGCCAGCAGTTACACAAAAACAGGGGACACTGAAGCTTTCTTT
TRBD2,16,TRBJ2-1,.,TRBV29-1,CSVEDLSRTSLYEQFF,TGCAGCGTTGAAGATCTTAGTAGGACTAGCTTGTATGAGCAGTTCTTC
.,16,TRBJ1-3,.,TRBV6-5,CASSYNGQGFGNTIYF,TGTGCCAGCAGTTACAATGGGCAGGGGTTTGGAAACACCATATATTTT
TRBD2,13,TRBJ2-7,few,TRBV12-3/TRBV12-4,CASRPPGLAGVYF,TGTGCCAGCAGGCCTCCGGGACTAGCGGGGGTGTACTTC
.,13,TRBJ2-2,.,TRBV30,CAWRGRGTGELFF,TGTGCCTGGAGGGGTAGGGGCACCGGGGAGCTGTTTTTT
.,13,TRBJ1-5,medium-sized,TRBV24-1,CATDTDRNQPQHF,TGTGCCACCGACACTGATCGGAATCAGCCCCAGCATTTT
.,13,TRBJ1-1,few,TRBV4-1,CASSAGMNTEAFF,TGCGCCAGCAGCGCTGGGATGAACACTGAAGCTTTCTTT
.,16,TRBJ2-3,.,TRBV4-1,CASSQQTRSSTDTQYF,TGCGCCAGCAGCCAACAAACACGGTCTAGCACAGATACGCAGTATTTT
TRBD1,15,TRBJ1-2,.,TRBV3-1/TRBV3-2,CASSRGQDPGYGYTF,TGTGCCAGCAGCCGCGGACAGGACCCCGGGTATGGCTACACCTTC
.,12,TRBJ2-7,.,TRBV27,CASSKTGYEQYF,TGTGCCAGCAGTAAAACAGGGTACGAGCAGTACTTC
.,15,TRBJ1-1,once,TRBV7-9,CASSLGGTLNTEAFF,TGTGCCAGCAGCTTAGGGGGAACCCTGAACACTGAAGCTTTCTTT
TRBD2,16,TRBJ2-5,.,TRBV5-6,CASSSYSGGDQETQYF,TGTGCCAGCAGCTCCTATAGCGGGGGGGATCAAGAGACCCAGTACTTC
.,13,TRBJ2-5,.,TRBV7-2,CASSLVPQETQYF,TGTGCCAGCAGCTTAGTTCCCCAAGAGACCCAGTACTTC
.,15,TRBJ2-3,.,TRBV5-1,CASSLRMDNTDTQYF,TGCGCCAGCAGCTTGAGGATGGATAACACAGATACGCAGTATTTT
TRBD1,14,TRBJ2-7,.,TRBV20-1,CSASDRGVPDEQYF,TGCAGTGCTAGTGACAGGGGAGTGCCGGACGAGCAGTACTTC
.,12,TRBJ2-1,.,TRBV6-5,CASSYPGHGQFF,TGTGCCAGCAGTTACCCCGGGCATGGGCAGTTCTTC
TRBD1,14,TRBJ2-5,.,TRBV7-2,CASRSGGMSETQYF,TGTGCCAGCAGATCAGGGGGCATGAGTGAGACCCAGTACTTC
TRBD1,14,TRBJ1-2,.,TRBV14,CASSYKGQGGGYTF,TGTGCCAGCAGCTACAAGGGACAGGGAGGAGGCTACACCTTC
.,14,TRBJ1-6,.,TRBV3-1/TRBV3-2,CASSQPGGDSPLHF,TGTGCCAGCAGCCAGCCAGGCGGGGATTCACCCCTCCACTTT
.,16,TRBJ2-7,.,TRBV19,CASSPRGAVSSYEQYF,TGTGCCAGTAGTCCCAGGGGAGCGGTCTCCTCCTACGAGCAGTACTTC
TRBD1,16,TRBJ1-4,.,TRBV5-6,CASSDLGTATNEKLFF,TGTGCCAGCAGCGATCTCGGGACAGCAACTAATGAAAAACTGTTTTTT
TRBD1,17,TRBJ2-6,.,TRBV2,CASRTGTGPLGANVLTF,TGTGCCAGCAGAACCGGGACAGGGCCCCTCGGGGCCAACGTCCTGACTTTC
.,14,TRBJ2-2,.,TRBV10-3,CAISYRENTGELFF,TGTGCCATCAGTTACAGGGAGAACACCGGGGAGCTGTTTTTT
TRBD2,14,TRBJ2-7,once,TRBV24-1,CATSPASGLLEQYF,TGTGCCACCAGTCCGGCTAGCGGCCTTCTCGAGCAGTACTTC
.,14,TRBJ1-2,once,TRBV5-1,CASSLGQPNYGYTF,TGCGCCAGCAGCTTGGGACAGCCCAACTATGGCTACACCTTC